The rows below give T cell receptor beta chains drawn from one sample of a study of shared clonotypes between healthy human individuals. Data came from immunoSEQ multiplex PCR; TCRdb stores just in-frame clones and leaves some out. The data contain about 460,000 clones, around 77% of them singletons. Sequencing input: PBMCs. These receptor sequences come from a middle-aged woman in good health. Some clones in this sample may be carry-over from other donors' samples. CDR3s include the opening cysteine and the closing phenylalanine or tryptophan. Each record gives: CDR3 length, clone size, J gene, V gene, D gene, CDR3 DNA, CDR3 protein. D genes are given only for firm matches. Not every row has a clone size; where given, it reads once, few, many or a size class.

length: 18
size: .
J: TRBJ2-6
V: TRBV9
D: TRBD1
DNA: TGTGCCAGCAGCGTAGCTAAGACAGGGGGCGATGGGGCCAACGTCCTGACTTTC
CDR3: CASSVAKTGGDGANVLTF

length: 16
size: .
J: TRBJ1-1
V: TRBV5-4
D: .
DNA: TGTGCCAGCAACCCTGACCAACAGGGCCGTCAAACTGAAGCTTTCTTT
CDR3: CASNPDQQGRQTEAFF

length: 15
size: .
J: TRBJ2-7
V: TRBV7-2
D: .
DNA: TGTGCCAGCAGCTTAGGAGGCAGCAGCTACTACGAGCAGTACTTC
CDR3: CASSLGGSSYYEQYF

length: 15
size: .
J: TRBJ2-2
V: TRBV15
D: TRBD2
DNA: TGTGCCACCAGCAGACGGAGCGGGAGTCGCGGGGAGCTGTTTTTT
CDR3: CATSRRSGSRGELFF

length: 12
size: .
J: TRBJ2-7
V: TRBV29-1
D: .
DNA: TGCAGCGTTGCCGACAGTTCCTACGAGCAGCACTTC
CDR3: CSVADSSYEQHF

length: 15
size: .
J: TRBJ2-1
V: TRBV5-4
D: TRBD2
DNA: TGTGCCAGCAGCTTGGAACTAGCGGGAAGGTATGAGCAGTTCTTC
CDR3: CASSLELAGRYEQFF

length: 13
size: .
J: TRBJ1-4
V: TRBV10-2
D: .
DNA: TGCGCCAGCAGTGAGGAGGTCGGTGCAAAACTGTTTTTT
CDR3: CASSEEVGAKLFF

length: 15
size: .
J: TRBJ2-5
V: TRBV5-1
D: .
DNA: TGCGCCAGCAGCTTGGTCGGTCCTCGGGAAGAGACCCAGTACTTC
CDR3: CASSLVGPREETQYF

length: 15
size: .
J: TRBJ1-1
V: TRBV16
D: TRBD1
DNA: TGTGCCAGCAGCCGACACAGGGGTGTGAACACTGAAGCTTTCTTT
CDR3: CASSRHRGVNTEAFF

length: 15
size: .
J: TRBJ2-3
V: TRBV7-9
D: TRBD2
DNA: TGTGCCAGCAGCTTCCGGACTAGCGGGAGAGATACGCAGTATTTT
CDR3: CASSFRTSGRDTQYF

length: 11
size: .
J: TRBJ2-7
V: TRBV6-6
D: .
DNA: TGTGCCAGCAGTTACGGTGGCGAGCAGTACTTC
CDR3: CASSYGGEQYF

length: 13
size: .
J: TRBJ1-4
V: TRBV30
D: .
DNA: TGTGCCTGGAGTTTGGGAACCCTTGAAAAACTGTTTTTT
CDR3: CAWSLGTLEKLFF

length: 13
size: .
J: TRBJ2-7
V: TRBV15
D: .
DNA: TGTGCCACCAGCAGAGATACGGGCGACGAGCAGTACTTC
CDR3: CATSRDTGDEQYF

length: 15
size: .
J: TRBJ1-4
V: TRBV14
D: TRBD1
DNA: TGTGCCAGCAGCCAACAACAGGGGACCACGGGAGAACTGTTTTTT
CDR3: CASSQQQGTTGELFF

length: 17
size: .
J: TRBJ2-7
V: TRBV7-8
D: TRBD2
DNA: TGTGCCAGCAGCATTAGCCGCCTAAGCGGGAGGGACTACGAGCAGTACTTC
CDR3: CASSISRLSGRDYEQYF

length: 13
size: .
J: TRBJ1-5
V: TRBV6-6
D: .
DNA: TGTGCCAGCAGTGACTGGGAGAATCAGCCCCAGCATTTT
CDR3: CASSDWENQPQHF

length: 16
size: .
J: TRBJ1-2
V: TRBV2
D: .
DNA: TGTGCCAGCAGGAGCAGGTTGGTGATAACGAACTATGGCTACACCTTC
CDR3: CASRSRLVITNYGYTF

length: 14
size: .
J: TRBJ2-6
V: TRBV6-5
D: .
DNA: TGTGCCAGCAGCCTTTCCTCTGGGGCCAACGTCCTGACTTTC
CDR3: CASSLSSGANVLTF

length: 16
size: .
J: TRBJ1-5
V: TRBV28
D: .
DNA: TGTGCCAGCACTTACCAGGACAGTCATAGCAATCAGCCCCAGCATTTT
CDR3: CASTYQDSHSNQPQHF

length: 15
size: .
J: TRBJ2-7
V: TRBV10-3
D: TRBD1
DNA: TGTGCCATCAGTGACGATGGGACAGATTCCTACGAGCAGTACTTC
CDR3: CAISDDGTDSYEQYF

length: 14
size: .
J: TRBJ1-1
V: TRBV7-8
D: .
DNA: TGTGCCAGCACCATAGGGGCTCGGGGCACTGAAGCTTTCTTT
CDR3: CASTIGARGTEAFF

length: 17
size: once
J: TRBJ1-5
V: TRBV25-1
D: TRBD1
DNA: TGTGCCAGCAGTTCAGGGACAGGGATCTATAGCAATCAGCCCCAGCATTTT
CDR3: CASSSGTGIYSNQPQHF

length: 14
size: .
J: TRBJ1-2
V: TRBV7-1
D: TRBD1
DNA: TGTGCCAGCAGCTTAGTAGGACAGGGGGATGGCTACACCTTC
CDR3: CASSLVGQGDGYTF

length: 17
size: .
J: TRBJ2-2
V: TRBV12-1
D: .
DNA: TGTGCCAGCAGCTTTGAGGGCGGGAGCCGATTTGGCGGGGAGCTGTTTTTT
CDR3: CASSFEGGSRFGGELFF

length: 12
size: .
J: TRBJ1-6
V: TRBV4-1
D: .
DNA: TGCGCCAGCAGCCTTAATAATTCACCCCTCCACTTT
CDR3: CASSLNNSPLHF

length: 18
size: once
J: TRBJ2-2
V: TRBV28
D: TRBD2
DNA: TGTGCCAGCAAAAGACTAGCGGGTACCCGATTGGGCACCGGGGAGCTGTTTTTT
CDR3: CASKRLAGTRLGTGELFF

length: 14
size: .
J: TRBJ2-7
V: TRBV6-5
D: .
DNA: TGTGCCAGCAGTTACTCGATTGGGGGTTACGAGCAGTACTTC
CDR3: CASSYSIGGYEQYF

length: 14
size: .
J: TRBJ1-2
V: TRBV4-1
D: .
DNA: TGCGCCAGCAGCCAAGATCAAGGCGGCTATGGCTACACCTTC
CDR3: CASSQDQGGYGYTF

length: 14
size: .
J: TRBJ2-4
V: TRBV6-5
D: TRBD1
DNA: TGTGCCAGCAGTGCCGGGACAGGACAAAACATTCAGTACTTC
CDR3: CASSAGTGQNIQYF

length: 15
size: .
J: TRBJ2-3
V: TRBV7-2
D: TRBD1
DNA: TGTGCCAGCAGCCCGGGACAGGGGCGCACAGATACGCAGTATTTT
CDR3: CASSPGQGRTDTQYF

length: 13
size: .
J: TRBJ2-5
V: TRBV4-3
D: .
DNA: TGCGCCAGCAGCCTCTTAGTAGGAGAGACCCAGTACTTC
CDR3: CASSLLVGETQYF

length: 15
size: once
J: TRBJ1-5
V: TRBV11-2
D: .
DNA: TGTGCCAGCAGCTTAGAGGGGACGTACAATCAGCCCCAGCATTTT
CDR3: CASSLEGTYNQPQHF

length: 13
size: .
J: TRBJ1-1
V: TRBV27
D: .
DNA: TGTGCCAGCAGTTTAGTGAGGGACACTGAAGCTTTCTTT
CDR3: CASSLVRDTEAFF

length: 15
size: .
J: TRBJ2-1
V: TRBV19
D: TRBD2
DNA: TGTGCCAGTAGTAGGGGGGTTCTGGGAGGGGATGAGCAGTTCTTC
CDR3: CASSRGVLGGDEQFF

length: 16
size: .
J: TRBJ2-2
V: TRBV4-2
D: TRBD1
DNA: TGTGCCAGCAGCCAAGGGGTCAGGGGGCGTACCGGGGAGCTGTTTTTT
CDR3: CASSQGVRGRTGELFF

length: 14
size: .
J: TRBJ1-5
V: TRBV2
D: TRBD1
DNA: TGTGCCAGCAGTCAAATAACAGGGGATCAGCCCCAGCATTTT
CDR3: CASSQITGDQPQHF

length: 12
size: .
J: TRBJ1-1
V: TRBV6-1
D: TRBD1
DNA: TGTGCCAGCCGACAGGGGAGCGCTGAAGCTTTCTTT
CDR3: CASRQGSAEAFF

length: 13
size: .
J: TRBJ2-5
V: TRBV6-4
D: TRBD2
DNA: TGTGCCAGCAGATCTAGCGGGAGTGAGACCCAGTACTTC
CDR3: CASRSSGSETQYF

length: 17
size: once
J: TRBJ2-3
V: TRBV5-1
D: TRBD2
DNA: TGCGCCAGCAGCTGGGGACTAGCGGGAGGGGGCACAGATACGCAGTATTTT
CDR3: CASSWGLAGGGTDTQYF

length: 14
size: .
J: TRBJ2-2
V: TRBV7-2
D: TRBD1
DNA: TGTGCCAGCAGCTTAGGGACAGGGGCCTGGGAGCTGTTTTTT
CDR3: CASSLGTGAWELFF